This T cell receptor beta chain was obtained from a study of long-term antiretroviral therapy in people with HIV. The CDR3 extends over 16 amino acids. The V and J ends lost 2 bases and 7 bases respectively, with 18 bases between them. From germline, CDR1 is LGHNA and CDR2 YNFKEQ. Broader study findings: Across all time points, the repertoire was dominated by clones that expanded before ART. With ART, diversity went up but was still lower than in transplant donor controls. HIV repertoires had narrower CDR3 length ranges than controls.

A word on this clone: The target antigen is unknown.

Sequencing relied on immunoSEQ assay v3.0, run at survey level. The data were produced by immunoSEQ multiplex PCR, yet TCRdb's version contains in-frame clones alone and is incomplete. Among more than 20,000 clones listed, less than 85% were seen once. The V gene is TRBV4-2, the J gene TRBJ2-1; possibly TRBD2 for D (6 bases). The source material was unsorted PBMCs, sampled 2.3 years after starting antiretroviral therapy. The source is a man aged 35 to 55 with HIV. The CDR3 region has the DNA TGTGCCAGCAGCCAAACCGGGACTCGGGAGAGGAATGAGCAGTTCTTC. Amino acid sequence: CASSQTGTRERNEQFF.